The clone carrying this TCR beta chain was counted a few times. Its antigen is still unknown. The gene symbols are mouse symbols. The CDR3 end is not reached by the read, which stops 4 residues before it; the germline J gene fills it in. RNA extraction and reverse transcription yielded cDNA as sequencing template. This table comes from immunoSEQ multiplex PCR, and its TCRdb copy is limited to in-frame clones, with some not included. This record lists over 100,000 clones, none seen once only, and the top ten clones contain about 18%. The data belong to a study of CD8+ T cells in alopecia areata. Study background: The approximately 6-11-week-old female C3H/HeJ mice were given skin taken from approximately 6-13-month-old C3H/HeJ graft donors that had spontaneous alopecia. Notes on the study in general: TCR sharing across patients was less clear than in mice, possibly HLA-related.

This CDR3 spans 13 amino acids. Germline values: CDR1 SGHDT, CDR2 FRDEAV. The sequence came from a C3H/HeJ mouse with alopecia areata. For this strain, the MHC haplotype corresponds to H2-k. Input material: lesional skin. This chain links TRBV14 with TRBJ2-7, with 7 bases matching TRBD1. The part of the CDR3 DNA that was read is TGTGCCAGCAGTTTCGCACAGGGGAAT. The encoded protein is CASSFAQGN. The entire CDR3 protein is CASSFAQGNEQYF.